The clone carrying this T cell receptor (beta chain) was seen a single time. The data were produced by immunoSEQ multiplex PCR, yet TCRdb's version contains in-frame clones alone and is incomplete. The sample carries around 69,000 clones, around nine tenths recorded once. These data come from a study of OX40 agonist ivuxolimab in advanced cancers. CDR1 SGHTA and CDR2 FQGTGA come from the germline V gene. CDR3 length: 14 residues. The sequence was collected from an adult with an advanced solid tumor such as melanoma, head and neck, liver or kidney cancer. The sample here was CD4+ or CD8+ T cells sorted from blood, taken in a trial of the OX40 agonist ivuxolimab. The gene calls are TRBV7-3 and TRBJ2-5; no clear D gene. The DNA matches TRBJ2-7 better at its end, which makes the J call doubtful. The chain's CDR3 is CASSSLPGPYEQYF. The CDR3 region has the DNA TGTGCCAGCAGCTCCCTTCCTGGTCCCTACGAGCAGTACTTC.